This TCR beta chain was observed in a study of T cell responses to AZD1222 COVID-19 vaccine. Findings and limits, study-wide: Spike-specific TCR breadth and depth both grew after two AZD1222 doses.

Produced via immunoSEQ multiplex PCR; TCRdb's table is partial and in-frame only. The top ten hold under 3% of the sample, which has 90,000 to 120,000 clones, about 85% seen once. With respect to this clone: Its matching antigen is unknown.

Sequencing was performed on peripheral blood, taken 28 days after the second AZD1222 dose. This receptor was obtained from an adult who received the AZD1222 COVID-19 vaccine.

The DNA for the CDR3 is TGTGCCAGCAGTGTCATGGGGGATGGCTACACCTTC. Translated, it gives CASSVMGDGYTF. The chain uses TRBV2 and TRBJ1-2; D might be TRBD1 (5 bases). This CDR3 is 12 amino acids long. Per germline, CDR1 SNHLY and CDR2 FYNNEI. Trimming removed 4 bases at V and 6 bases at J, with 9 bases between.